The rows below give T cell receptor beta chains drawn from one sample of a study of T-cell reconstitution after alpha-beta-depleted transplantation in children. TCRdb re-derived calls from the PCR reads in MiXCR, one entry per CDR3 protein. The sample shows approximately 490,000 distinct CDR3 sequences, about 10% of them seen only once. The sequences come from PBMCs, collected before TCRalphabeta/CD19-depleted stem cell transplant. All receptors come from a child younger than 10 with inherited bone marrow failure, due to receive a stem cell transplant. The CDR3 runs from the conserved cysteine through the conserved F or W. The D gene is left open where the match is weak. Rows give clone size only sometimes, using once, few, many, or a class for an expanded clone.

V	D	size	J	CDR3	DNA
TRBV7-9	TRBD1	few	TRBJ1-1	CASSSPTGDTEAFF	TGTGCCAGCAGCTCACCGACAGGGGACACTGAAGCTTTCTTT
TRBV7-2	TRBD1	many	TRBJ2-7	CASSFQDRGLEQYF	TGTGCCAGCAGCTTCCAGGACAGGGGGCTTGAGCAGTACTTC
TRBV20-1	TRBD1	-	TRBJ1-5	CSARPRTGINQPQHF	TGCAGTGCTAGGCCCCGGACAGGGATTAACCAGCCCCAGCATTTT
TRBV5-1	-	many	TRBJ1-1	CASGMGGNTEAFF	TGCGCCAGCGGGATGGGGGGTAACACTGAAGCTTTCTTT
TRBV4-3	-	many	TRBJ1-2	CASSLTPDGLYGYTF	TGCGCCAGCAGCCTAACCCCGGACGGACTCTATGGCTACACCTTC
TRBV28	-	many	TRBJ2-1	CASCYRAYNEQFF	TGTGCCAGCTGCTACCGGGCCTACAATGAGCAGTTCTTC
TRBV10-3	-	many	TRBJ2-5	CAISEFVGQETQYF	TGTGCCATCAGTGAGTTCGTGGGCCAAGAGACCCAGTACTTC
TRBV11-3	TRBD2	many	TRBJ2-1	CASSFPWRTSGRVPHNEQFF	TGTGCCAGCAGCTTTCCTTGGCGGACTAGCGGGAGGGTGCCACACAATGAGCAGTTCTTC
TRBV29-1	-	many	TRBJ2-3	CSVESGADTQYF	TGCAGCGTTGAATCGGGTGCAGATACGCAGTATTTT
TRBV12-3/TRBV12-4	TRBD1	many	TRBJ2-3	CASGTVMDTQYF	TGTGCCAGTGGGACAGTCATGGATACGCAGTATTTT
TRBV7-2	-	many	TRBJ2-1	CASSLGLNSYNEQFF	TGTGCCAGCAGCTTAGGACTGAACTCCTACAATGAGCAGTTCTTC
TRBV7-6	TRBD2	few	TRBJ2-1	CASSLLAGTEQFF	TGTGCCAGCAGCCTCCTAGCGGGAACGGAGCAGTTCTTC
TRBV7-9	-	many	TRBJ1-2	CASSQGGALRSYGYTF	TGTGCCAGCAGCCAAGGGGGGGCCTTACGCAGCTATGGCTACACCTTC
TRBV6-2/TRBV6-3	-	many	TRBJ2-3	CASSSSQQWTQYF	TGTGCCAGCAGTTCCTCCCAGCAGTGGACGCAGTATTTT
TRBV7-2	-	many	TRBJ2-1	CASSPGTLYNEQFF	TGTGCCAGCAGCCCAGGGACTTTATACAATGAGCAGTTCTTC
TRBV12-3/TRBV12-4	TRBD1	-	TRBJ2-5	CASSWGTGGGTQYF	TGTGCCAGCAGTTGGGGGACAGGTGGGGGGACCCAGTACTTC
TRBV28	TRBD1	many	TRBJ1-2	CASSLDTGGKGYTF	TGTGCCAGCAGTTTAGACACAGGGGGAAAGGGCTACACCTTC
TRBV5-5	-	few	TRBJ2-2	CASSFRSEHLTGELFF	TGTGCCAGCAGCTTTCGGTCAGAACACCTCACCGGGGAGCTGTTTTTT
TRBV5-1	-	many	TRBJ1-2	CASSTDGTHPYGYTF	TGCGCCAGCAGCACCGACGGGACACACCCTTATGGCTACACCTTC
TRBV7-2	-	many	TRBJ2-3	CASSFRRALNPDTQYF	TGTGCCAGCAGCTTTCGGAGGGCCCTCAATCCGGATACGCAGTATTTT
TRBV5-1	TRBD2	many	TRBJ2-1	CASSLAWEGHGEQFF	TGCGCCAGCAGCTTGGCCTGGGAGGGCCATGGTGAGCAGTTCTTC
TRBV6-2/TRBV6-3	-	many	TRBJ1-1	CASSYSTRDVNTEAFF	TGTGCCAGCAGTTACTCGACCCGGGACGTGAACACTGAAGCTTTCTTT
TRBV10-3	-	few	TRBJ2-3	CAISERADSTDTQYF	TGTGCCATCAGTGAGCGGGCAGATAGCACAGATACGCAGTATTTT
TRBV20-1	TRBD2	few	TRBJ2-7	CSAVGLAGPSYEQYF	TGCAGTGCTGTGGGACTAGCGGGGCCCTCCTACGAGCAGTACTTC
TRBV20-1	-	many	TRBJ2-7	CSAQEGRTYEQYF	TGCAGTGCTCAGGAGGGGCGGACCTACGAGCAGTACTTC
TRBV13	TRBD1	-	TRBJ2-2	CASSSRGLANTGELFF	TGTGCCAGCAGCTCCAGGGGGCTGGCGAACACCGGGGAGCTGTTTTTT
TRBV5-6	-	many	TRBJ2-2	CASSLVAYDTGELFF	TGTGCCAGCAGCTTGGTGGCCTACGACACCGGGGAGCTGTTTTTT
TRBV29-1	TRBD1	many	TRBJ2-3	CSGGTGLDTQYF	TGCAGCGGGGGGACAGGGCTAGATACGCAGTATTTT
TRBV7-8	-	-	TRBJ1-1	CASSPGRSTEAFF	TGTGCCAGCAGCCCCGGACGGAGTACTGAAGCTTTCTTT
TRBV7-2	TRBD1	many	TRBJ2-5	CASSLPGQGARETQYF	TGTGCCAGCAGCTTACCCGGACAGGGGGCAAGGGAGACCCAGTACTTC
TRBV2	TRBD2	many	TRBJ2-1	CASSDMASGRAGEQFF	TGTGCCAGCAGTGATATGGCTAGCGGGAGGGCCGGTGAGCAGTTCTTC
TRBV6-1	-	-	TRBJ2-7	CASSPGSNIYEQYF	TGTGCCAGCAGTCCCGGGTCCAATATCTACGAGCAGTACTTC
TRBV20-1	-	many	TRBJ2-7	CSAISGSELDEQYF	TGCAGTGCTATCTCCGGGAGTGAGTTGGACGAGCAGTACTTC
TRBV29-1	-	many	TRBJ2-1	CSVEFPPGLFSSYNEQFF	TGCAGCGTTGAATTTCCTCCGGGACTTTTCAGCTCCTACAATGAGCAGTTCTTC
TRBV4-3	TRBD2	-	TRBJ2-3	CASSQDGGGGTDTQYF	TGCGCCAGCAGCCAAGATGGCGGGGGGGGCACAGATACGCAGTATTTT
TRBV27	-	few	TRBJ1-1	CASSWQMNTEAFF	TGTGCCAGCAGTTGGCAGATGAACACTGAAGCTTTCTTT
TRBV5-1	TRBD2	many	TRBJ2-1	CASSLGPAGAYNEQFF	TGCGCCAGCAGCTTGGGCCCGGCGGGAGCATACAATGAGCAGTTCTTC
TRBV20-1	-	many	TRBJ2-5	CSASFGAETQYF	TGCAGTGCTAGCTTCGGGGCAGAGACCCAGTACTTC
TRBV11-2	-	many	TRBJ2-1	CASRSLGGNEQFF	TGTGCCAGCAGATCGCTTGGTGGCAATGAGCAGTTCTTC
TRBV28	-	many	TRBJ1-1	CASGSWANTEAFF	TGTGCCAGCGGTAGCTGGGCGAACACTGAAGCTTTCTTT
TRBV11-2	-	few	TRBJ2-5	CASSSSRGRETQYF	TGTGCCAGCAGCTCCAGTCGGGGGAGGGAGACCCAGTACTTC
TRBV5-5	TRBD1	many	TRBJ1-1	CASSLVRDRGSLNAEAFF	TGTGCCAGCAGCTTGGTACGGGACAGGGGATCTCTTAACGCTGAAGCTTTCTTT
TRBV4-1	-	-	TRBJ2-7	CASPRQGPFEQYF	TGCGCCAGCCCTCGCCAGGGCCCATTCGAGCAGTACTTC
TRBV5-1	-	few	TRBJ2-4	CASSLEGSLNIQYF	TGCGCCAGCAGCTTGGAGGGGTCCTTAAACATTCAGTACTTC
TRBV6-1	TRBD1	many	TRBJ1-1	CASSTAEGAINTEAFF	TGTGCCAGCAGCACGGCCGAGGGGGCCATTAACACTGAAGCTTTCTTT
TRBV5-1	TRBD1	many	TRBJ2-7	CASSPWLGTGAYEQYF	TGCGCCAGCAGCCCCTGGTTAGGGACAGGGGCCTACGAGCAGTACTTC
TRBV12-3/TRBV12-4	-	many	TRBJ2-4	CASSSGARNGNIQYF	TGTGCCAGCAGTTCGGGGGCCCGGAACGGAAACATTCAGTACTTC